This entry concerns a single T cell receptor (beta chain). Its specificity is not known. The primer mix had 60 Vbeta and 13 Jbeta primers. Libraries were prepared by immunoSEQ multiplex PCR; TCRdb keeps only in-frame clonotypes and omits some of them. The sample shows more than 100,000 clones, approximately 90% of them seen only once. The CDR3 is 16 residues long. From germline, CDR1 is KGHSH and CDR2 LQKENI. V shed 3 bases and J shed 3 bases, with 18 bases lying between them. The data are from a study of cytomegalovirus exposure and HLA in healthy donors. Turning to the study itself: Early release data held 85 million or so unique TCRs from HLA-typed donors. Falling in the Caucasian-associated ancestry cluster were about 80% of under 500 genotyped donors.

The study's findings and limits: Researchers reported that a few CMV-associated chains were confirmed in vitro as CMV antigen-specific.

V is TRBV18 and J is TRBJ2-7, with D possibly matching TRBD2 (8 bases). The TCR sequence derives from a woman aged 25-40 years in good health and CMV-seronegative. Sequences were obtained from PBMCs. The CDR3 reads CASSPRGPGGVYEQYF. Written as DNA, the CDR3 is TGTGCCAGCTCACCGAGGGGGCCGGGAGGGGTCTACGAGCAGTACTTC.